The next 26 T cell receptor beta chains were all read from a single sample in a study of metastatic and nonmetastatic thyroid tumors. TCRdb re-processed the PCR reads through MiXCR. The sample shows about 33,000 clones, 15% to 20% of them seen only once. No treatment had been given to any patient before thyroid surgery. The sequencing sample was made of blood. These receptors came from a male donor with papillary thyroid cancer or a benign thyroid nodule (not recorded which). Some clones in this sample may be carry-over from other donors' samples.

This clone came up many times. The chain is built from TRBV20-1 and TRBJ2-5; D is perhaps TRBD1 or TRBD2 (5 bases each). Trimming removed 0 bases from V and 8 bases from J, with 19 bases in between. CDR1 DFQATT and CDR2 SNEGSKA come from the germline V gene (reference sequence). The CDR3 covers 15 residues. CDR3 nucleotide sequence: TGCAGTGCTAGAGATCGGGACGGAGCCTTGGGTACCCAGTACTTC. Translating gives CSARDRDGALGTQYF.

The chain employs TRBV18 and TRBJ1-1; the D is unclear. Germline-derived CDR1 and CDR2 are KGHSH and LQKENI. V lost 2 bases to trimming and J lost 2 bases, with 15 bases between them. The CDR3 length is 16 residues. The CDR3 loop is CASSPIQPARNTEAFF. The CDR3 DNA reads as TGTGCCAGCTCACCAATCCAACCTGCAAGAAACACTGAAGCTTTCTTT.

This clone was detected a few times. This sequence joins TRBV6-5 and TRBJ2-2; D might be TRBD1 (5 bases). CDR3 length: 14 amino acids. From germline, CDR1 is MNHEY and CDR2 SVGAGI. V was clipped by 0 bases and J by 7 bases, with 9 bases between them. The chain's CDR3 is CASSYSSQGGELFF. The DNA of the CDR3 is TGTGCCAGCAGTTACTCGAGTCAGGGCGGGGAGCTGTTTTTT.

Ten or more counts support this clone. J is TRBJ2-7 and V is TRBV11-3; possibly TRBD1 or TRBD2 for D (5 bases each). V was cut by 0 bases and J by 5 bases, with 8 bases left in between. This CDR3 is 13 amino acids long. Germline V lookup: CDR1 SGHNT, CDR2 YENEEA. CDR3 sequence (DNA): TGTGCCAGCAGCTTAGAGGGGGATAACGAGCAGTACTTC. Its translation is CASSLEGDNEQYF.

The chain carries TRBV12-5 and TRBJ2-1; D is perhaps TRBD1 or TRBD2 (5 bases each). With 5 bases removed from V and 7 bases from J, the gap between germline ends came to 9 bases. Germline lookup yields CDR1 LGHNT and CDR2 FRNRAP. The CDR3 extends over 12 amino acids. The CDR3 DNA follows: TGTGCTAGTGGTCCCGAGGGGAATGAGCAGTTCTTC. Translated, it gives CASGPEGNEQFF.

The chain joins TRBV12-3 or TRBV12-4 to TRBJ2-3, with unresolved D. Trimming cost V 0 bases and J 0 bases, with 4 bases left between them. CDR3 length equals 14 residues. CDR3 coding DNA: TGTGCCAGCAGTTTAGCCAGTAGCACAGATACGCAGTATTTT. This sequence encodes CASSLASSTDTQYF.

This clone was detected ten times or more. V is TRBV20-1 and J is TRBJ1-5; D might be TRBD1 (6 bases). CDR3 length equals 15 residues. Between the trimmed V and J ends, which lost 5 bases and 6 bases, there was a span of 20 bases. Germline CDR1 is DFQATT and CDR2 is SNEGSKA (reference sequence). The CDR3 sequence: CSAHRGGGESQPQHF. The CDR3 coding sequence is TGCAGTGCTCACCGGGGTGGGGGCGAGAGTCAGCCCCAGCATTTT.

Many counts were recorded for this clone. The CDR3 sequence: CASSRFGQGAGEQFF. The CDR3 nucleotides read TGTGCCAGCAGCCGATTCGGACAGGGGGCCGGTGAGCAGTTCTTC. The chain couples TRBV5-6 to TRBJ2-1; 11 positions match TRBD1. This CDR3 comprises 15 residues. The germline V gene encodes CDR1 SGHDT and CDR2 YYEEEE. V lost 4 bases and J lost 9; bases outside the gene matches: 9.

There are many counts of this clone. The chain employs TRBV19 and TRBJ1-1, with D uncertain. This CDR3 has 15 amino acids. Germline values: CDR1 LNHDA, CDR2 SQIVND (reference sequence). V lost 1 base, J lost 2 bases, and 11 bases lay in between. The chain's CDR3 is CASSIVWHLNTEAFF. The DNA for the CDR3 is TGTGCCAGTAGTATAGTGTGGCACCTAAACACTGAAGCTTTCTTT.

The table lists this clone with a count of one. DNA of the CDR3: TGTGCCTGGAGTCGGGACCAAGAGACCCAGTACTTC. This encodes CAWSRDQETQYF. The rearrangement links TRBV30 to TRBJ2-5; D remains unclear. The CDR3 has 12 amino acids. Deletions cut 2 bases from V and 0 bases from J, with 4 bases between. Per the germline V gene, CDR1 is GTSNPN and CDR2 is SVGIG (reference sequence).

CDR3 bases: TGTGCCAGCATCTTGAGCTATGCAGGGGGCATCCCTGAAGCTTTCTTT. Translated, it gives CASILSYAGGIPEAFF. The J gene is TRBJ1-1, the V gene TRBV6-1; TRBD1 matches at 8 bases. There are 16 residues in the CDR3. The trim removed 7 bases at V and 6 bases at J, leaving 16 bases unmatched. Germline CDR1 and CDR2: MNHNS and SASEGT.

Ten or more counts support this clone. The chain is built from TRBV2 and TRBJ1-6; 8 positions agree with TRBD1. The ends lost 6 bases at V and 8 bases at J; junction bases unmatched: 6. Per germline, CDR1 SNHLY and CDR2 FYNNEI. The CDR3 extends over 14 amino acids. CDR3: CASSLQGVDSPLHF. DNA for the CDR3: TGTGCCAGCAGCCTACAGGGGGTGGATTCACCCCTCCACTTT.

The chain is built from TRBV19 and TRBJ2-1; weak D call: TRBD1 (5 bases). The CDR3 is 13 residues long. The germline V gene has CDR1 LNHDA and CDR2 SQIVND (reference sequence). The V and J ends lost 3 bases and 5 bases respectively, with 8 bases between them. The CDR3 spells CASSMGQDNEQFF. The CDR3, as DNA: TGTGCCAGTAGTATGGGGCAGGACAATGAGCAGTTCTTC.

As to this clone: The junction differs from germline at one of its ends, possibly a read error. The rearrangement joins TRBV4-2 to TRBJ2-2; 7 nucleotides line up with TRBD2. Germline assignment: CDR1 LGHNA and CDR2 YNFKEQ. The CDR3 is made up of 18 amino acids. CDR3 sequence reads: CASSQVFGRECRTGELFF. As DNA, the CDR3 is TGTGCCAGCAGCCAAGTCTTCGGGCGGGAGTGCCGTACCGGTGAGCTGTTTTTT.

For this clone: This may come from a read error, since a much larger clone is one base off. V usage is TRBV19 and J usage is TRBJ1-5; no clear D gene. The CDR3 runs to 16 residues. Germline V gene data show CDR1 as LNHDA and CDR2 as SQIVND (reference sequence). As DNA, the CDR3 is TGTGCCAGTAGTATAGTGGAGGCCTCCTTCTATCAGTCCCAGCATTTT. Protein: CASSIVEASFYQSQHF.

The J gene is TRBJ1-2, the V gene TRBV12-3 or TRBV12-4; D is possibly TRBD1 (6 bases). V dropped 3 bases and J dropped 8 bases, with 13 bases sitting between them. The CDR3 consists of 13 residues. This chain's CDR3 is CASSLAGAQGYTF. The CDR3 nucleotides read TGTGCCAGCAGTTTGGCAGGGGCGCAAGGCTACACCTTC.

This clone was picked up many times. The chain links TRBV11-2 to TRBJ2-2; D may correspond to TRBD1 or TRBD2 (5 bases each). Germline V CDR1 and CDR2: SGHAT, FQNNGV. The CDR3 has 16 residues. V lost 6 bases to trimming and J lost 6 bases, with 20 bases between them. CDR3 residues: CASSIGVGVIPGELFF. The DNA of the CDR3 is TGTGCCAGCAGTATAGGAGTGGGGGTAATCCCCGGGGAGCTGTTTTTT.

This clone has at least ten counts. The rearrangement uses TRBV6-1 and TRBJ1-2; 10 bases fit TRBD1. The ends lost 6 bases at V and 3 bases at J; junction bases unmatched: 7. CDR3 length: 15 residues. Germline V gene data show CDR1 as MNHNS and CDR2 as SASEGT. The CDR3: CASSLLGTGDYGYTF. As DNA, the CDR3 is TGTGCCAGCAGCCTCCTCGGGACAGGGGACTATGGCTACACCTTC.

This clone has at least ten counts. The chain couples TRBV7-9 to TRBJ1-5; possibly TRBD1 for D (6 bases). Per the germline V gene, CDR1 is SEHNR and CDR2 is FQNEAQ (reference sequence). The CDR3 is 14 amino acids. With 3 bases removed from V and 6 bases from J, the gap between germline ends came to 12 bases. The CDR3 DNA follows: TGTGCCAGCAGCTTCCAGGGGCCGGCTCAGCCCCAGCATTTT. Its translation: CASSFQGPAQPQHF.

This clone came up many times. The rearrangement joins TRBV6-5 to TRBJ2-3; no reliable D call. The CDR3 length is 13 residues. Germline V CDR1 and CDR2: MNHEY, SVGAGI. V was trimmed by 2 bases and J by 6 bases, leaving 9 bases between them. As DNA, the CDR3 is TGTGCCAGCAGTTACCGAGGTGTTGATACGCAGTATTTT. As protein: CASSYRGVDTQYF.

This clone was counted at least ten times. Other DNA sequences in this specimen translate into the identical CDR3. This chain joins TRBV7-9 and TRBJ1-5, with a tentative D call TRBD1 (6 bases). Germline V lookup: CDR1 SEHNR, CDR2 FQNEAQ (reference sequence). The CDR3 runs 14 residues. V lost 3 bases and J lost 5, with 11 bases in between. Here the CDR3 reads CASSLDSPHQPQHF. The DNA for the CDR3 is TGTGCCAGCAGCTTGGACAGCCCGCATCAGCCCCAGCATTTT.

This clone was seen a few times. V gene TRBV6-2 or TRBV6-3 combines with J gene TRBJ1-2; D remains ambiguous. With 6 bases removed from V and 8 bases from J, the gap between germline ends came to 16 bases. The CDR3 loop spans 13 amino acids. CDR1 MNHEY and CDR2 SVGEGT come from the germline V gene. CDR3 coding DNA: TGTGCCAGCAGCTCCTCCGGCCACCGGGGCTACACCTTC. This gives the protein CASSSSGHRGYTF.

At least ten counts were recorded for this clone. The rearrangement uses TRBV10-2 and TRBJ2-1; TRBD2 matches at 14 bases. Trimming cost V 7 bases and J 9 bases; bases outside gene matches: 5. Germline-derived CDR1 and CDR2 are WSHSY and SAAADI. The CDR3 has 14 amino acids. The CDR3 loop is CASTSGTSGGEQFF. CDR3 nucleotides: TGCGCCAGCACCTCCGGGACTAGCGGGGGTGAGCAGTTCTTC.

This clone was seen only a few times. The rearrangement links TRBV19 to TRBJ1-5; D perhaps matches TRBD1 (5 bases). Germline loops: CDR1 LNHDA, CDR2 SQIVND (reference sequence). This CDR3 has 15 amino acids. V was trimmed by 2 bases and J by 3 bases, leaving 11 bases between them. The DNA for the CDR3 is TGTGCCAGTAGTATATGGGACCGGGCCAATCAGCCCCAGCATTTT. Encoded protein: CASSIWDRANQPQHF. Full variable domain (outside the CDR3, taken from reference TRBV19 and TRBJ1-5): DGGITQSPKYLFRKEGQNVTLSCEQNLNHDAMYWYRQDPGQGLRLIYYSQIVNDFQKGDIAEGYSVSREKKESFPLTVTSAQKNPTAFYLCASSIWDRANQPQHFGDGTRLSIL.

There are many counts of this clone. The chain uses TRBV7-2 and TRBJ2-2; 11 bases match TRBD2. V was clipped by 5 bases and J by 7 bases; unmatched bases: 6. In germline, CDR1 is SGHTA, CDR2 FQGNSA. The CDR3 has 15 amino acids. DNA of the CDR3: TGTGCCAGCAGCGGTAGCGGGGGGGCCGGCGGGGAGCTGTTTTTT. It yields the protein CASSGSGGAGGELFF.

In this sample, this clone turned up many times. The chain links TRBV20-1 to TRBJ2-1, with TRBD2 identical over 7 bases. This CDR3 has 15 amino acids. The germline gives CDR1 DFQATT, CDR2 SNEGSKA (reference sequence). Trimming at V came to 6 bases and at J to 3 bases, leaving 11 bases not matched to a gene. The CDR3 coding sequence is TGCAGTGCCCCGGACTGGGGGGGGGTCTACAATGAGCAGTTCTTC. This encodes CSAPDWGGVYNEQFF.